The rows below give T cell receptor beta chains drawn from one sample of a study of shared clonotypes between healthy human individuals. Clones were read by immunoSEQ multiplex PCR, and TCRdb kept only the in-frame ones, dropping some. The table lists approximately 1.5 million clones, approximately 98.5% of them singletons. Specimen: naive CD4+ T cells sorted from blood. The receptors derive from a man aged 25-40 years in good health. CDR3s leave out the opening cysteine and the closing phenylalanine or tryptophan.

cdr3_aa	v_call	cdr3_length	j_call
ASSLGLAGVNEQF	TRBV11-3	13	TRBJ2-1
ASSKGYEQY	TRBV27	9	TRBJ2-7
ATSRDRLREQY	TRBV15	11	TRBJ2-7
ASSVRGQGVEQY	TRBV9	12	TRBJ2-7
ASSSSAKGDTQY	TRBV11-2	12	TRBJ2-3
ASSRRRNEKLF	TRBV6-5	11	TRBJ1-4
ASGLLLAGEQF	TRBV12-5	11	TRBJ2-1
ASSHGGNTEAF	TRBV6-6	11	TRBJ1-1
ATSRGTGYGYT	TRBV15	11	TRBJ1-2
ASSSGGGNQPQH	TRBV5-1	12	TRBJ1-5
ASGQNTGELF	TRBV2	10	TRBJ2-2
ASSLVAGTDTQY	TRBV6-5	12	TRBJ2-3
ASSLRQGKETQY	TRBV5-1	12	TRBJ2-5